The 6 T cell receptor beta chains below were found in one sample sequenced in a study of T cells expressing NK-cell markers. Following a re-call of the 5' RACE reads, TCRdb has one entry per CDR3 protein and lacks DNA. In all, the sample yields a few hundred thousand distinct CDR3 sequences. Sequenced input: blood T cells: a sorted CD56 or NKG2C T cell subset, CD4+ or CD8+ T cells, or bulk PBMC T cells (not recorded which). The receptors were sampled from a man aged 18 to 29 in good health.

This sequence joins TRBV6-5 and TRBJ2-1. CDR1 MNHEY and CDR2 SVGAGI come from the germline V gene. CDR3 length: 14 amino acids. The CDR3 reads CASSYSGPYNEQFF.

The CDR3 sequence: CASSQRLNEQFF. The gene calls are TRBV11-3 and TRBJ2-1. From germline, CDR1 is SGHNT and CDR2 YENEEA. The CDR3 sequence is 12 residues long.

The chain uses TRBV7-9 and TRBJ1-4; the TCRdb call, TRBD1, lacks DNA for checking. The CDR3 spans 15 residues. The V gene's germline CDR1 is SEHNR and CDR2 FQNEAQ (reference sequence). CDR3 loop: CASIPTGTINEKLFF.

The chain uses TRBV3-1 and TRBJ2-7. Germline CDR1 and CDR2: LGHDT and YNNKEL (reference sequence). This CDR3 spans 15 amino acids. CDR3 residues: CASSQASGGPYEQYF.

This CDR3 is CAISESNGYPEAFF. This chain joins TRBV10-3 and TRBJ1-1. This CDR3 spans 14 amino acids. CDR1 and CDR2 from the germline V gene are ENHRY and SYGVKD.

The genes are TRBV30 and TRBJ2-1. Per germline, CDR1 GTSNPN and CDR2 SVGIG (reference sequence). This CDR3 comprises 13 residues. Here the CDR3 reads CAWSVRLADEQFF.